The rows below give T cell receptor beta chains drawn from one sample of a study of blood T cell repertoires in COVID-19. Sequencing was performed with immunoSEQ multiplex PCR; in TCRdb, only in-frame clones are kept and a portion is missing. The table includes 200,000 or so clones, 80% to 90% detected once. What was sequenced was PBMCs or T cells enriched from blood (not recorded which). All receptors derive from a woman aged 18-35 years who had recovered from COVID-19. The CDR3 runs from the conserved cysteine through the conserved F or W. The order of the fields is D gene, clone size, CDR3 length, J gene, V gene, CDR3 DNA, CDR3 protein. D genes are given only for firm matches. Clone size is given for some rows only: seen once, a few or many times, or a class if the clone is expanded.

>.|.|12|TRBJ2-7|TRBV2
TGTGCCAGCAGTGAACTAGTCTACGAGCAGTACTTC
CASSELVYEQYF
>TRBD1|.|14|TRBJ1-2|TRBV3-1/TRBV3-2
TGTGCCAGCAGCCGGGACAGGGGTAACTATGGCTACACCTTC
CASSRDRGNYGYTF
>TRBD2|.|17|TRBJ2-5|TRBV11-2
TGTGCCAGCAGGCGACTAGCGGGGGGCGCCTCCCAAGAGACCCAGTACTTC
CASRRLAGGASQETQYF
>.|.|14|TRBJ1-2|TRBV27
TGTGCCAGCAGTTCTCTCAGGGGCAACTATGGCTACACCTTC
CASSSLRGNYGYTF
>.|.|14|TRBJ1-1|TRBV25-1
TGTGCCAGCAGTGATGACAGGCGGAACACTGAAGCTTTCTTT
CASSDDRRNTEAFF
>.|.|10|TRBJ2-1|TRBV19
TGTGCCAGTGGGGGGTATGAGCAGTTCTTC
CASGGYEQFF
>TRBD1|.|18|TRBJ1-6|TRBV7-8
TGTGCCAGCAGCTATAGGGGGGGACAGGGATCCAATAATTCACCCCTCCACTTT
CASSYRGGQGSNNSPLHF
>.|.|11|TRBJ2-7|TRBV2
TGTGCCAGCAGGTATTCGGGGGTATGCTCATTC
CASRYSGVCSF
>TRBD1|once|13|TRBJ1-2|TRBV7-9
TGTGCCAGCAGCACAGGGGGCTTCGGAGGCTACACCTTC
CASSTGGFGGYTF
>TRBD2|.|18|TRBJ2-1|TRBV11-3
TGTGCCAGCAGCTTAGATCAGGCTAGCGGGGAGTCCTACAATGAGCAGTTCTTC
CASSLDQASGESYNEQFF
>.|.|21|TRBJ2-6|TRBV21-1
TGTGCCAGCAGCAAAGCGCTAGAGGTTGGAGGGGTCAGTTCTGGGGCCAACGTCCTGACTTTC
CASSKALEVGGVSSGANVLTF
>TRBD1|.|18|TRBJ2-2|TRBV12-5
TGTGCTAGTGGTTTGGAGAACAGGGGGATAAAGAACACCGGGGAGCTGTTTTTT
CASGLENRGIKNTGELFF
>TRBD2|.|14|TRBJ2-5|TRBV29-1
TGCAGCGTTGTAAGAGCGGGGGGGATTCAGACCCAGTACTTC
CSVVRAGGIQTQYF
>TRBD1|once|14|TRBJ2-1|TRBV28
TGTGCCAGCAGTCAGGACAGGGCCTACAATGAGCAGTTCTTC
CASSQDRAYNEQFF
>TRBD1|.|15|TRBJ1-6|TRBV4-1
TGCGCCAGCAGCCAACTCGGGACAGGGGTTTCACCCCTCCACTTT
CASSQLGTGVSPLHF
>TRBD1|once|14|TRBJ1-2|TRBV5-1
TGCGCCAGCAGTGCGAAACAGGGGGCCTATGGCTACACCTTC
CASSAKQGAYGYTF
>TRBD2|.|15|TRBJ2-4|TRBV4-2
TGTGCCAGCAGCCTCGGGGGGGAAACTCTGGACATTCAGTACTTC
CASSLGGETLDIQYF
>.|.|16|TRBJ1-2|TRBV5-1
TGCGCCAGCAGCTTCGGAACCCAAGGCGGTAACTATGGCTACACCTTC
CASSFGTQGGNYGYTF
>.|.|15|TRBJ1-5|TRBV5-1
TGCGCCAGCAGCTTGGGAACAGCCGGCAATCAGCCCCAGCATTTT
CASSLGTAGNQPQHF
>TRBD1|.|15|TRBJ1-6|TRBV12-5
TGTGCTAGTGGTTTGCCCCGGACAGGGGATTCACCCCTCCACTTT
CASGLPRTGDSPLHF
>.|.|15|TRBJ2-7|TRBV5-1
TGCGCCAGCAGCCCTCTTCCCGGGACTGAGTACGAGCAGTACTTC
CASSPLPGTEYEQYF
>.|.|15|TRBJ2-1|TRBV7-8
TGTGCCAGCAGCTTGGGAGGCGGTCCCTACAATGAGCAGTTCTTC
CASSLGGGPYNEQFF
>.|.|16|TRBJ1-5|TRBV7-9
TGTGCCAGCAGCGCTCGCGGTTATGATAGCAATCAGCCCCAGCATTTT
CASSARGYDSNQPQHF
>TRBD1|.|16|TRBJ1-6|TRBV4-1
TGCGCCAGCAGCCAAGATAGGACAGGGGTTAATTCACCCCTCCACTTT
CASSQDRTGVNSPLHF
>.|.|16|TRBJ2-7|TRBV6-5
TGTGCCAGCAGTTACTCGGTTCGGGCGGGCTACTACGAGCAGTACTTC
CASSYSVRAGYYEQYF
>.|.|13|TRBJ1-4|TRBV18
TGTGCCAGCTCATCTACGGGGAGGCGGAAACTGTTTTTT
CASSSTGRRKLFF
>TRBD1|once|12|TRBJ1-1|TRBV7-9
TGTGCCAGCAGCTCACAGGGGGCTGGTGCTTTCTTT
CASSSQGAGAFF
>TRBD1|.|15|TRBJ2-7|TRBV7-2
TGTGCCAGCAGCTTAGGTCGGGACAGGTACTACGAGCAGTACTTC
CASSLGRDRYYEQYF
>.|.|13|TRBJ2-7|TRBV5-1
TGCGCCAGCAGCGGCGAGGTCCCCTACGAGCAGTACTTC
CASSGEVPYEQYF
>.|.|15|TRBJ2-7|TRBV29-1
TGCAGCGTTCAGGGTATGGACCCTCCTACCTACGAGCAGTACTTC
CSVQGMDPPTYEQYF
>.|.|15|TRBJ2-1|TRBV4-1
TGCGCCAGCAGCCAAGTCGGAACAGGGTTTAGTGAGCAGTTCTTC
CASSQVGTGFSEQFF
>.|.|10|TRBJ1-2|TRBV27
TGTGCCAGCAGAGAGAATGGCTACACCTTC
CASRENGYTF
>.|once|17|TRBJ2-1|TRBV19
TGTGCCAGTAGTATCGTAGGCGGGGCGAGCTCCTACAATGAGCAGTTCTTC
CASSIVGGASSYNEQFF